The 8 T cell receptor beta chains below come from one sample, sequenced in a study of T cell responses to AZD1222 COVID-19 vaccine. The assay was immunoSEQ multiplex PCR, and TCRdb's table has in-frame clones only and misses some. Among about 140,000 clones, roughly 90% were seen once, and the ten largest hold around 5%. Specimen: peripheral blood, collected on day 0 of AZD1222 vaccination. The receptors originated from an adult in good health.

This sequence joins TRBV30 and TRBJ1-4; unclear D gene. V was pared by 0 bases and J by 7 bases, with 9 bases between. The CDR3 has 13 amino acids. Germline V gives CDR1 GTSNPN, CDR2 SVGIG (reference sequence). CDR3 sequence (DNA): TGTGCCTGGAGTGTGGGAAGGGTTGAAAAACTGTTTTTT. This sequence encodes CAWSVGRVEKLFF.

The V and J genes are TRBV7-2 and TRBJ2-1; tentatively, D is TRBD1 (6 bases). The CDR3 spans 14 residues. Deletions cut 6 bases from V and 6 bases from J, with 15 bases between. CDR1 and CDR2 (germline): SGHTA, FQGNSA. The CDR3 DNA reads TGTGCCAGCAGGCGGTCAATAGGGGGCAATGAGCAGTTCTTC. It codes for CASRRSIGGNEQFF.

The chain employs TRBV19 and TRBJ1-2; D may be TRBD1 (6 bases). This CDR3 contains 15 residues. The germline CDR1 and CDR2 sequences are LNHDA and SQIVND (reference sequence). Trimming stripped 4 bases from V and 5 bases from J, with 17 bases between. DNA for the CDR3: TGTGCCAGTAGTACAAAGAGGGGGACACTTTATGGCTACACCTTC. Amino acids: CASSTKRGTLYGYTF.

The chain recombines TRBV27 with TRBJ1-4; TRBD1 matches at 7 bases. The germline V gene encodes CDR1 MNHEY and CDR2 SMNVEV (reference sequence). This CDR3 contains 16 residues. J was trimmed by 5 bases and V by 2 bases; bases with no gene match: 8. The CDR3 DNA reads as TGTGCCAGCAGTTTAGGCAGCAGGGGGTACAATGAAAAACTGTTTTTT. Its protein product is CASSLGSRGYNEKLFF.

J is TRBJ2-2 and V is TRBV2; 7 bases fit TRBD1. Germline assignment: CDR1 SNHLY and CDR2 FYNNEI. The length of the CDR3 is 14 residues. The V and J ends lost 8 bases and 2 bases, in that order; junction bases with no gene match: 5. The CDR3 here is CASVGTDNTGELFF. CDR3 DNA sequence: TGTGCCAGCGTCGGGACAGATAACACCGGGGAGCTGTTTTTT.

The chain uses TRBV30 and TRBJ1-2; no definite D call. Looked up from germline, CDR1 is GTSNPN and CDR2 is SVGIG (reference sequence). V shed 2 bases and J shed 4 bases, with 11 bases lying between them. The CDR3 loop spans 13 amino acids. CDR3 amino acids: CAWSLGSGYGYTF. In DNA, the CDR3 is TGTGCCTGGAGTCTAGGGAGCGGCTATGGCTACACCTTC.

V is TRBV19 and J is TRBJ2-7; possible D gene TRBD2, 5 bases. Germline V gene lookup returns CDR1 LNHDA and CDR2 SQIVND (reference sequence). The CDR3 runs to 13 residues. V shed 4 bases and J shed 2 bases, with 9 bases lying between them. The CDR3 DNA reads as TGTGCCAGTAGTAAAGCGGTGGCCTACGAGCAGTACTTC. Residues: CASSKAVAYEQYF.

J is TRBJ2-7 and V is TRBV24-1, with D perhaps TRBD1 (5 bases). This CDR3 contains 11 residues. CDR1 is KGHDR and CDR2 is SFDVKD in the germline V gene. With 4 bases removed from V and 10 bases from J, the gap between germline ends came to 10 bases. CDR3 in DNA: TGTGCCACCAGTGACCAGGGTAAACAGTACTTC. Its translation is CATSDQGKQYF.